These T cell receptor beta chains were read from a single sample in a study of T cells in tuberculosis. Here immunoSEQ multiplex PCR was the method, and the copy in TCRdb shows in-frame clones only, minus some. This sample has around 50,000 clones; 88% occur once, and the top ten carry around a fifth. The sequencing sample was made of CD1b-GMM tetramer-negative cells sorted from PBMCs. Every receptor here comes from an adult woman with latent tuberculosis. Each CDR3 is given with its conserved first and last residue. D genes are given only for firm matches. Clone size is not always given. Where it is, it says once, few, many or a class for expanded clones.

J gene,D gene,V gene,clone size,CDR3 protein,CDR3 DNA
TRBJ1-2,NA,TRBV27,NA,CASSFGGNYGYTF,TGTGCCAGCAGTTTCGGAGGGAACTATGGCTACACCTTC
TRBJ2-4,NA,TRBV5-1,NA,CASSLEPGGKNIQYF,TGCGCCAGCAGCTTGGAACCCGGGGGAAAAAACATTCAGTACTTC
TRBJ1-5,NA,TRBV4-1,few,CASSQGPGGGQPQHF,TGCGCCAGCAGCCAAGGGCCGGGGGGAGGACAGCCCCAGCATTTT
TRBJ1-5,TRBD1,TRBV19,NA,CASRGQDYLGNQPQHF,TGTGCCAGCAGAGGACAGGACTACTTGGGCAATCAGCCCCAGCATTTT
TRBJ2-3,NA,TRBV7-2,once,CASSSSQGYLGDTQYF,TGTGCCAGCAGCTCGTCACAGGGTTATCTAGGGGATACGCAGTATTTT
TRBJ2-7,TRBD2,TRBV7-2,NA,CASSLSSGSSQYEQYF,TGTGCCAGCAGCTTAAGTAGCGGGAGTAGCCAGTACGAGCAGTACTTC
TRBJ1-2,TRBD1,TRBV5-6,NA,CASSLGQIYGYTF,TGTGCCAGCAGCCTGGGACAGATCTATGGCTACACCTTC
TRBJ2-7,TRBD1,TRBV11-2,NA,CASRDARGLNDEQYF,TGTGCCAGCAGGGATGCCAGGGGGCTAAACGACGAGCAGTACTTC
TRBJ1-4,TRBD1,TRBV7-2,NA,CASSPNLGTGLFF,TGTGCCAGCAGCCCCAATCTCGGGACAGGACTGTTTTTT
TRBJ1-3,NA,TRBV5-1,NA,CASSLEAIGNTIYF,TGCGCCAGCAGCTTGGAAGCCATCGGAAACACCATATATTTT
TRBJ2-1,NA,TRBV6-5,NA,CASSYGLRGSHNEQFF,TGTGCCAGCAGTTACGGTCTTAGGGGCAGTCACAATGAGCAGTTCTTC
TRBJ2-2,NA,TRBV27,NA,CASSLGQGLNFGTGELFF,TGTGCCAGCAGTTTGGGGCAGGGGTTAAACTTCGGCACCGGGGAGCTGTTTTTT
TRBJ2-3,NA,TRBV30,NA,CAWSGTPSRTGTDTQYF,TGTGCCTGGAGTGGTACGCCGTCTAGAACGGGCACAGATACGCAGTATTTT
TRBJ1-2,TRBD1,TRBV7-2,NA,CASSKAGTGNNYGYTF,TGTGCCAGCAGCAAAGCCGGGACAGGGAATAACTATGGCTACACCTTC
TRBJ2-4,TRBD2,TRBV27,NA,CASSSRSSGSNIQYF,TGTGCCAGCAGTTCTCGGTCTAGCGGGAGTAACATTCAGTACTTC
TRBJ2-2,NA,TRBV7-7,NA,CASSSDRNTGELFF,TGTGCTAGCAGTTCGGACAGGAACACCGGGGAGCTGTTTTTT
TRBJ2-5,TRBD2,TRBV7-9,NA,CASSLGLAQETQYF,TGTGCCAGCAGCTTGGGACTAGCCCAAGAGACCCAGTACTTC
TRBJ1-4,NA,TRBV7-6,medium-sized,CASSLAPQGGNEKLFF,TGTGCCAGCAGCTTAGCTCCGCAGGGAGGTAATGAAAAACTGTTTTTT
TRBJ1-6,NA,TRBV29-1,NA,CSVRTDSSYNSPLHF,TGCAGCGTCCGGACTGATAGCTCCTATAATTCCCCCCTCCACTTT
TRBJ2-5,TRBD2,TRBV27,NA,CASSPTSGSHQETQYF,TGTGCCAGCAGTCCGACTAGCGGGAGCCATCAAGAGACCCAGTACTTC
TRBJ1-1,TRBD1,TRBV6-4,NA,CASSDETGVNAFF,TGTGCCAGCAGTGACGAAACAGGGGTGAACGCTTTCTTT
TRBJ2-7,NA,TRBV27,NA,CASSLAGDGIYEQYF,TGTGCCAGCAGTTTAGCAGGCGACGGAATCTACGAGCAGTACTTC
TRBJ2-3,TRBD2,TRBV7-8,NA,CASSLGATSGGALDTQYF,TGTGCCAGCAGCTTAGGAGCGACTAGCGGGGGGGCTCTGGATACGCAGTATTTT
TRBJ1-2,NA,TRBV7-2,NA,CASSLGEMYGYTF,TGTGCCAGCAGCTTAGGAGAGATGTATGGCTACACCTTC
TRBJ1-5,NA,TRBV18,NA,CASSTTGTQNQPQHF,TGTGCCAGCTCAACAACCGGGACACAGAATCAGCCCCAGCATTTT
TRBJ1-1,NA,TRBV11-2,NA,CASSSAGRAEAFF,TGTGCCAGCAGTTCGGCCGGGAGAGCTGAAGCTTTCTTT